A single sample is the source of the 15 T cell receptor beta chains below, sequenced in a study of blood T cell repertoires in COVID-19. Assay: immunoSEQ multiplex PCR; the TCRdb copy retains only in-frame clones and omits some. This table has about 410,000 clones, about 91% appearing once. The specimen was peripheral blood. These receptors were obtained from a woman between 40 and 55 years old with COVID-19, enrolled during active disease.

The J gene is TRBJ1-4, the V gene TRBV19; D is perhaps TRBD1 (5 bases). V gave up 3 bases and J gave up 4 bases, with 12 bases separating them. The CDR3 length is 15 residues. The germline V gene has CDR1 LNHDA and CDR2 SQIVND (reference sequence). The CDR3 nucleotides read TGTGCCAGTAGTATTGGCGACAGTGATAATGAAAAACTGTTTTTT. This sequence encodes CASSIGDSDNEKLFF.

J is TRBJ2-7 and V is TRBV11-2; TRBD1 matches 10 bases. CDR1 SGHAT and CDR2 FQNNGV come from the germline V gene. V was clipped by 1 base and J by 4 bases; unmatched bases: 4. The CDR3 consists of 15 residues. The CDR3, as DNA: TGTGCCAGCAGCTTAGGGGGACAGGGGAGGTACGAGCAGTACTTC. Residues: CASSLGGQGRYEQYF.

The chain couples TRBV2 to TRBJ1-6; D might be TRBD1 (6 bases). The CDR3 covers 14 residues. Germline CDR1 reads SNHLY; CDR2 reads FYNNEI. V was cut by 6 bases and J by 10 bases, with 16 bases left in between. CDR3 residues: CASSPVRGGSPLHF. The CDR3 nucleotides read TGTGCCAGCAGCCCCGTGAGGGGGGGATCACCCCTCCACTTT.

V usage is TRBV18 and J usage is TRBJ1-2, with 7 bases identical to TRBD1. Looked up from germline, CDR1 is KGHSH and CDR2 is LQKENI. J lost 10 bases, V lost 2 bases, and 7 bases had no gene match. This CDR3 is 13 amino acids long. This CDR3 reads CASSPDRDEVYTF. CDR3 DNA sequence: TGTGCCAGCTCACCAGACAGGGATGAAGTCTACACCTTC.

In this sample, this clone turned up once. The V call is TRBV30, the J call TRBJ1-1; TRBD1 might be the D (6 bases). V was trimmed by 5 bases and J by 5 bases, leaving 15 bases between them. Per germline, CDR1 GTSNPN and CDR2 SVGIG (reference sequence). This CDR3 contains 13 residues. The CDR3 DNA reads TGTGCCTGGGCGCAGGGGTTTGGAACTGAAGCTTTCTTT. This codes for CAWAQGFGTEAFF.

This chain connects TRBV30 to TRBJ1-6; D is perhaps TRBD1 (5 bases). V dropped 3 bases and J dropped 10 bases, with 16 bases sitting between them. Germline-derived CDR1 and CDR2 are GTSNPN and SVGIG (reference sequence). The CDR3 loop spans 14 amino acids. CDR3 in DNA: TGTGCCTGGAGAGAAACCCAGGGTTGGTCACCCCTCCACTTT. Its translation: CAWRETQGWSPLHF. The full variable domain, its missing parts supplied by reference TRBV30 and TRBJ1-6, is SQTIHQWPATLVQPVGSPLSLECTVEGTSNPNLYWYRQAAGRGLQLLFYSVGIGQISSEVPQNLSASRPQDRQFILSSKKLLLSDSGFYLCAWRETQGWSPLHFGNGTRLTVT.

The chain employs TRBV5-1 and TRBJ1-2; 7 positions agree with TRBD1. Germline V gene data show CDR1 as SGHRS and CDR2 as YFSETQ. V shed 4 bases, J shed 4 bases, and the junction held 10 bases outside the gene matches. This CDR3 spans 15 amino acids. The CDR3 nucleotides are TGCGCCAGCAGCATAACGATAGGGACAGTCTATGGCTACACCTTC. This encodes CASSITIGTVYGYTF.

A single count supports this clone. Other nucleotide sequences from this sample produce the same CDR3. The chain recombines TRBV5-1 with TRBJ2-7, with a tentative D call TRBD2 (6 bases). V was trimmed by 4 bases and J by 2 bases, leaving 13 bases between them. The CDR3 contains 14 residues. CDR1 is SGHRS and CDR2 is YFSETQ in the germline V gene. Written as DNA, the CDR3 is TGCGCCAGCAGCCCAGGGACGGGAGCCTACGAGCAGTACTTC. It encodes CASSPGTGAYEQYF.

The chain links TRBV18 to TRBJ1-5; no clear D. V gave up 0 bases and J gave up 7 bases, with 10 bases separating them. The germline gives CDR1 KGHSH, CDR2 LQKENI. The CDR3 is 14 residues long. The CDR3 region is CASSPPDGLQPQHF. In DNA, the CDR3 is TGTGCCAGCTCACCACCAGACGGGTTGCAGCCCCAGCATTTT.

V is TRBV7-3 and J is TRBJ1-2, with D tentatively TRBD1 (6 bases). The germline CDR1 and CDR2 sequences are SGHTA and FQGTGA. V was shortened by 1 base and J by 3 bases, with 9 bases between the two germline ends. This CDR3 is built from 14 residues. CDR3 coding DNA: TGTGCCAGCAGCTTAATAGGGGGGGACTATGGCTACACCTTC. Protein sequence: CASSLIGGDYGYTF.

CDR3 protein: CASSSDREGQACLPVLNTGELFF. In nucleotides, the CDR3 is TGTGCCAGCAGCTCAGATAGGGAGGGACAGGCGTGCCTCCCAGTACTAAACACCGGGGAGCTGTTTTTT. The chain combines TRBV12-1 with TRBJ2-2; the table assigns TRBD1, which was not confirmed against the DNA. TRBV12-1 is deemed a pseudogene. The CDR3 has 23 residues.

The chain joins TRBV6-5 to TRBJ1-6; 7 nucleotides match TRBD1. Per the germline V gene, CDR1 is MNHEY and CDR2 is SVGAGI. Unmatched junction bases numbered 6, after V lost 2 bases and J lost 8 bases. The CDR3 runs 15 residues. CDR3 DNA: TGTGCCAGCAGTTACGCAGGGGGTTTGGATTCACCCCTCCACTTT. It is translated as CASSYAGGLDSPLHF.

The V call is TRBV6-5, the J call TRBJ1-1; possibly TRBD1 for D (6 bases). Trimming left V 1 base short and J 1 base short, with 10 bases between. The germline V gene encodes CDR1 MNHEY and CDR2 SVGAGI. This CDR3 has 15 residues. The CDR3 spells CASSYWEQGNTEAFF. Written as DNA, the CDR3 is TGTGCCAGCAGTTACTGGGAACAGGGGAACACTGAAGCTTTCTTT.

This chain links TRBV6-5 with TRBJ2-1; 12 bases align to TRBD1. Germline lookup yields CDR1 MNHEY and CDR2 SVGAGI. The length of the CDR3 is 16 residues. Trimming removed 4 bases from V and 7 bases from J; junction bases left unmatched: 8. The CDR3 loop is CASSSPGQGAGNEQFF. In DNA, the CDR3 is TGTGCCAGCAGTTCTCCGGGACAGGGGGCAGGGAATGAGCAGTTCTTC.

This CDR3 is CASSERQGDEQYF. The CDR3, as DNA: TGTGCCAGCAGTGAAAGACAGGGCGACGAGCAGTACTTC. The genes are TRBV6-4 and TRBJ2-7; 7 positions agree with TRBD1. V shed 3 bases and J 5 bases; nucleotides not matched to a gene: 4. In germline, CDR1 is MRHNA, CDR2 SNTAGT. The CDR3 is 13 residues long.